Each of the 12 T cell receptor beta chains below was sequenced from the same sample in a study of radiotherapy plus CTLA-4 blockade in lung cancer. Sequencing used immunoSEQ multiplex PCR; TCRdb keeps in-frame clones, though not all of them. The data contain 84,000 or so clones, approximately 83% of them seen just once; the ten biggest clones take up 13% to 15%. The sequences come from peripheral blood, collected from a patient treated with radiotherapy plus ipilimumab. All receptors derive from a human donor with non-small cell lung cancer that progressed on radiotherapy plus ipilimumab.

The chain recombines TRBV27 with TRBJ1-2; tentative D call: TRBD1 (5 bases). Trimming took 2 bases from V and 4 from J, leaving 11 bases between them. Germline values: CDR1 MNHEY, CDR2 SMNVEV (reference sequence). CDR3 length: 14 residues. The chain's CDR3 is CASSLGGGGYGYTF. The CDR3 DNA is TGTGCCAGCAGTTTAGGTGGGGGGGGCTATGGCTACACCTTC.

In nucleotides, the CDR3 is TGTGCCAGCAGTTACTTCAGGGGATCTAATTCACCCCTCCACTTT. The encoded protein is CASSYFRGSNSPLHF. The V and J genes are TRBV6-5 and TRBJ1-6; D may be TRBD1 (6 bases). The CDR3 runs 15 residues. CDR1 and CDR2 from the germline V gene are MNHEY and SVGAGI. Trimming left V 1 base short and J 6 bases short, with 10 bases between.

V usage is TRBV14 and J usage is TRBJ1-2, with D possibly being TRBD1 (6 bases). The CDR3 is 14 residues long. V lost 4 bases to trimming and J lost 8 bases, with 17 bases between them. Looked up from germline, CDR1 is SGHDN and CDR2 is FVKESK. CDR3 DNA sequence: TGTGCCAGCAGCCTTTATCAGGGGAGGTACGGCTACACCTTC. Translation: CASSLYQGRYGYTF.

The rearrangement links TRBV9 to TRBJ2-2; unclear D gene. CDR3 size: 14 residues. CDR1 and CDR2 (germline): SGDLS, YYNGEE. V was shortened by 0 bases and J by 3 bases, with 6 bases between the two germline ends. Here the CDR3 DNA reads TGTGCCAGCAGCGTAGAAGTCGACACCGGGGAGCTGTTTTTT. Amino acid sequence: CASSVEVDTGELFF.

The V gene is TRBV6-5, the J gene TRBJ1-2; 7 bases are shared with TRBD1. CDR1 and CDR2 (germline): MNHEY, SVGAGI. CDR3 size: 15 residues. V lost 4 bases and J lost 3; bases outside the gene matches: 8. CDR3 nucleotides: TGTGCCAGCAGTTTCTTACAGGGGAGCGACTATGGCTACACCTTC. It codes for CASSFLQGSDYGYTF.

V gene TRBV29-1 combines with J gene TRBJ2-7; 11 positions match TRBD2. This CDR3 contains 15 residues. Germline assignment: CDR1 SQVTM and CDR2 ANQGSEA. V lost 4 bases and J lost 0; bases outside the gene matches: 5. CDR3 nucleotides: TGCAGCGTTGCCCAAACTAGCGGGAGCTCCTACGAGCAGTACTTC. This gives the protein CSVAQTSGSSYEQYF.

This chain uses TRBV10-2 with TRBJ2-2; D gene ambiguous. The CDR3 loop spans 13 amino acids. The V gene lost 6 bases and the J gene lost 1 base, with 6 bases spanning the gap. CDR1 and CDR2 (germline): WSHSY, SAAADI. The CDR3 DNA is TGCGCCAGCAGAGGGCGGAACACCGGGGAGCTGTTTTTT. Amino acids: CASRGRNTGELFF.

The chain has TRBV11-3 and TRBJ2-1; the D gene is possibly TRBD1 (6 bases). Trimming stripped 0 bases from V and 7 bases from J, with 13 bases between. The CDR3 contains 15 residues. Germline CDR1 SGHNT, CDR2 YENEEA. CDR3 in amino acids: CASSLDNRVPNEQFF. The CDR3 DNA reads as TGTGCCAGCAGCTTAGATAACAGGGTCCCGAATGAGCAGTTCTTC.

The chain is built from TRBV30 and TRBJ2-1; D is perhaps TRBD2 (5 bases). Germline V gene lookup returns CDR1 GTSNPN and CDR2 SVGIG (reference sequence). Deletions cut 4 bases from V and 9 bases from J, with 16 bases between. The CDR3 has 13 residues. The CDR3 here is CAWKPRSGGEQFF. In DNA, the CDR3 is TGTGCCTGGAAACCTCGGTCCGGAGGTGAGCAGTTCTTC.

The chain links TRBV6-1 to TRBJ2-7; 7 bases agree with TRBD1. V shed 5 bases and J 6 bases; nucleotides not matched to a gene: 10. The CDR3 has 14 amino acids. CDR1 is MNHNS, CDR2 SASEGT, per germline. In DNA, the CDR3 is TGTGCCAGCAGTACGCCGGGACAGAACCCCGAGCAGTACTTC. It encodes CASSTPGQNPEQYF.

The genes are TRBV11-2 and TRBJ1-1, with a tentative D call TRBD1 (5 bases). Between the trimmed V and J ends, which lost 0 bases and 4 bases, there was a span of 15 bases. This CDR3 is 16 amino acids long. Germline V CDR1 and CDR2: SGHAT, FQNNGV. CDR3 residues: CASSLDLPGGGTEAFF. The CDR3 DNA follows: TGTGCCAGCAGCTTAGATCTCCCCGGGGGAGGCACTGAAGCTTTCTTT.

The V gene is TRBV7-3, the J gene TRBJ1-5; 10 bases align to TRBD1. V lost 1 base, J lost 6 bases, and 21 bases stayed unmatched. CDR1 and CDR2 from the germline V gene are SGHTA and FQGTGA. This CDR3 comprises 21 residues. The CDR3 DNA follows: TGTGCCAGCAGCTTAAAGTTCCGAGTGGGACAGGGGAGTAGCGGGGGTCAGCCCCAGCATTTT. Translating gives CASSLKFRVGQGSSGGQPQHF.